This is a list of T cell receptor beta chains from one sample in a study of blood T cell repertoires in COVID-19. The method was immunoSEQ multiplex PCR; TCRdb's version includes in-frame clones alone and lacks a portion of them. The sample includes 300,000 to 400,000 clones, around 83% of them seen just once. Sequencing was performed on peripheral blood. These receptors all stem from a man aged 30-40 years with active or convalescent COVID-19. Each CDR3 is given with its conserved first and last residue. The D gene is left open where the match is weak. Size is omitted from some rows. Given values are once, few, many or a class for expanded clones.

J gene: TRBJ1-5; clone size: once; V gene: TRBV28; D gene: TRBD1; CDR3 DNA: TGTGCCAGCAGTATCCGACAGGGACCAAATCAGCCCCAGCATTTT; CDR3 protein: CASSIRQGPNQPQHF
J gene: TRBJ2-7; clone size: NA; V gene: TRBV7-3; D gene: TRBD2; CDR3 DNA: TGTGCCAGCAGCTTAATCCTAGCGGGAGTCGACGAGCAGTACTTC; CDR3 protein: CASSLILAGVDEQYF
J gene: TRBJ2-5; clone size: few; V gene: TRBV4-1; D gene: TRBD2; CDR3 DNA: TGCGCCAGCAGCCAGAGAGAGGCAGCGGGAACACAAGAGACCCAGTACTTC; CDR3 protein: CASSQREAAGTQETQYF
J gene: TRBJ1-6; clone size: once; V gene: TRBV24-1; D gene: NA; CDR3 DNA: TGTGCCACCAGTGACACCAGGGATGGCACGAATTCACCCCTCCACTTT; CDR3 protein: CATSDTRDGTNSPLHF
J gene: TRBJ1-1; clone size: NA; V gene: TRBV11-2; D gene: TRBD1; CDR3 DNA: TGTGCCAGCAGCTCAAGACAGGGTAGAACTGAAGCTTTCTTT; CDR3 protein: CASSSRQGRTEAFF
J gene: TRBJ1-2; clone size: NA; V gene: TRBV4-1; D gene: NA; CDR3 DNA: TGCGCCAGCAGCCAACTAACCGGGGGATATGGCTACACCTTC; CDR3 protein: CASSQLTGGYGYTF
J gene: TRBJ1-2; clone size: NA; V gene: TRBV12-3/TRBV12-4; D gene: NA; CDR3 DNA: TGTGCCAGCAGCCAGGGAGGCGGCTACACCTTC; CDR3 protein: CASSQGGGYTF
J gene: TRBJ2-1; clone size: NA; V gene: TRBV5-1; D gene: NA; CDR3 DNA: TGCGCCAGCAGCTCGCCCCCGGGACATATCCGCAATGAGCAGTTCTTC; CDR3 protein: CASSSPPGHIRNEQFF
J gene: TRBJ1-1; clone size: NA; V gene: TRBV11-3; D gene: NA; CDR3 DNA: TGTGCCAGCAGCCCCCTCGCAGGGGCGAACACTGAAGCTTTCTTT; CDR3 protein: CASSPLAGANTEAFF
J gene: TRBJ2-1; clone size: NA; V gene: TRBV24-1; D gene: NA; CDR3 DNA: TGTGCCACCAGTGTAACGGGGTTAAGCTCCTACAATGAGCAGTTCTTC; CDR3 protein: CATSVTGLSSYNEQFF
J gene: TRBJ2-7; clone size: NA; V gene: TRBV27; D gene: TRBD1; CDR3 DNA: TGTGCCAGCAGTTGGGACAGGAGCTCCTACGAGCAGTACTTC; CDR3 protein: CASSWDRSSYEQYF
J gene: TRBJ1-5; clone size: NA; V gene: TRBV2; D gene: NA; CDR3 DNA: TGTGCCAGCAGTGGGTGGACAGCAAGCAATCAGCCCCAGCATTTT; CDR3 protein: CASSGWTASNQPQHF
J gene: TRBJ2-5; clone size: NA; V gene: TRBV3-1/TRBV3-2; D gene: TRBD2; CDR3 DNA: TGTGCCAGCAGACAGGCCGGGACTAGCGGCCAAGAGACCCAGTACTTC; CDR3 protein: CASRQAGTSGQETQYF
J gene: TRBJ1-6; clone size: NA; V gene: TRBV4-2; D gene: TRBD1; CDR3 DNA: TGTGCCAGCAGCCAAGACTCCGCGACAGGGGGCAGTTCACCCCTCCACTTT; CDR3 protein: CASSQDSATGGSSPLHF
J gene: TRBJ1-2; clone size: NA; V gene: TRBV28; D gene: NA; CDR3 DNA: TGTGCCACCGAGGGGGGGCTGGGCTATGGCTACACCTTC; CDR3 protein: CATEGGLGYGYTF
J gene: TRBJ1-5; clone size: NA; V gene: TRBV5-1; D gene: TRBD1; CDR3 DNA: TGCGCCAGCAGCTCAGGACAGGGAAATCAGCCCCAGCATTTT; CDR3 protein: CASSSGQGNQPQHF
J gene: TRBJ2-1; clone size: NA; V gene: TRBV7-8; D gene: TRBD2; CDR3 DNA: TGTGCCAGCAGCTTGCTGACTAGCGGGAGGGGTGGTGAGCAGTTCTTC; CDR3 protein: CASSLLTSGRGGEQFF
J gene: TRBJ2-7; clone size: NA; V gene: TRBV10-3; D gene: NA; CDR3 DNA: TGTGCCATCAAAGCGGACGGAGCCCTCTACGAGCAGTACTTC; CDR3 protein: CAIKADGALYEQYF
J gene: TRBJ1-1; clone size: NA; V gene: TRBV2; D gene: TRBD1; CDR3 DNA: TGTGCCAGCAGTAACCAGGGGGCCACTGAAGCTTTCTTT; CDR3 protein: CASSNQGATEAFF
J gene: TRBJ1-2; clone size: few; V gene: TRBV18; D gene: NA; CDR3 DNA: TGTGCCAGCTCACCAGGGGACACTCAGACGGAGGACTATGGCTACACCTTC; CDR3 protein: CASSPGDTQTEDYGYTF
J gene: TRBJ1-6; clone size: NA; V gene: TRBV11-2; D gene: TRBD1; CDR3 DNA: TGTGCCAGCACGGACAGGGCCTCGACACCCCTCCACTTT; CDR3 protein: CASTDRASTPLHF
J gene: TRBJ1-6; clone size: NA; V gene: TRBV6-1; D gene: TRBD1; CDR3 DNA: TGTGCCAGCAGTGGCCGTCCGGGACAGGGGATGAACTCCTATAATTCACCCCTCCACTTT; CDR3 protein: CASSGRPGQGMNSYNSPLHF